Following are 21 T cell receptor beta chains from one sample sequenced in a study of CD8+CD57+ T cells in acquired aplastic anemia. Using genomic DNA as the template, TCR beta VDJ and CDR3 profiling was carried out. Via MiXCR, TCRdb re-called the reads, giving one row per CDR3 protein. The table lists about 140,000 distinct CDR3 sequences, more than 35% of them singletons. Sequences were obtained from sorted CD4+, CD8+, or CD8+CD57+ T cells (not recorded which) from PBMCs. These receptors were collected from a human donor in good health, serving as a control.

This clonotype has ten or more counts. The chain uses TRBV5-1 and TRBJ1-1; D gene unclear. The V end was cut by 0 bases, the J end by 4 bases, with 10 bases between. Germline CDR1 reads SGHRS; CDR2 reads YFSETQ. CDR3 length: 14 residues. In nucleotides, the CDR3 is TGCGCCAGCAGCTTGGGACACCAGTTCACTGAAGCTTTCTTT. This codes for CASSLGHQFTEAFF.

This clonotype was observed a handful of times. Relative to the germline gene, one junction end is altered; a read error may explain this. The V gene is TRBV5-8, the J gene TRBJ1-1; possibly TRBD1 for D (5 bases). This CDR3 comprises 15 residues. Germline loops: CDR1 SGHTS, CDR2 YDEGEE. In nucleotides, the CDR3 is TGTGCCAGCAGCTTCGGTGGGGGGGGAGGCACTAAAGCTTTCTTT. As protein: CASSFGGGGGTKAFF.

This chain joins TRBV2 and TRBJ1-6, with 8 bases lining up with TRBD1. Germline CDR1 reads SNHLY; CDR2 reads FYNNEI. The CDR3 contains 15 residues. V was clipped by 6 bases and J by 0 bases; unmatched bases: 1. The CDR3: CASSDRGSYNSPLHF. CDR3 nucleotides: TGTGCCAGCAGCGACAGGGGCTCCTATAATTCACCCCTCCACTTT.

This clonotype was seen ten or more times. The CDR3 DNA reads TGTGCCAGCAGCCCGAGCTTTGCGGGTGAAAAACTGTTTTTT. It translates to CASSPSFAGEKLFF. V and J are TRBV7-9 and TRBJ1-4; D is unresolved. Trimming cost V 5 bases and J 7 bases, with 14 bases left between them. CDR1 is SEHNR, CDR2 FQNEAQ, per germline (reference sequence). The length of the CDR3 is 14 residues.

The sample holds many counts of this clonotype. The rearrangement joins TRBV19 to TRBJ1-1; D gene uncertain. CDR1 is LNHDA and CDR2 is SQIVND in the germline V gene (reference sequence). Trimming took 3 bases from V and 0 from J, leaving 5 bases between them. The CDR3 has 13 amino acids. CDR3 DNA: TGTGCCAGTAGTATCCTAGTGAACACTGAAGCTTTCTTT. Translated, it gives CASSILVNTEAFF.

Worth noting for this clonotype: A single base separates this from a much larger clone, so it may be a read error. The chain recombines TRBV12-3 or TRBV12-4 with TRBJ2-1; 10 bases map to TRBD2. The CDR3 totals 15 residues. V shed 3 bases and J 8 bases; nucleotides not matched to a gene: 7. DNA for the CDR3: TGTGCCAGCAGTTTTCAGCTAGCGGGAGACGATGAGCAGTTCTTC. Amino acid sequence: CASSFQLAGDDEQFF.

This clonotype showed up many times. The chain has TRBV20-1 and TRBJ2-7, with D possibly matching TRBD2 (5 bases). Germline values: CDR1 DFQATT, CDR2 SNEGSKA (reference sequence). CDR3 length: 13 amino acids. V was clipped by 5 bases and J by 6 bases, with 17 bases between them. The CDR3 loop reads CSAYDGGPSEQYF. CDR3 coding DNA: TGCAGTGCTTACGATGGAGGCCCCAGCGAGCAGTACTTC.

In the case of this clonotype: This is likely a read error, given that the CDR3 carries no conserved phenylalanine or tryptophan at its end. The limits of the CDR3 on the DNA are not certain, so only TCRdb's listed CDR3 is given. The chain employs TRBV7-9 and TRBJ1-2. The CDR3 adds up to 8 amino acids, both ends counted. Germline V gene data show CDR1 as SEHNR and CDR2 as FQNEAQ (reference sequence). The CDR3 region is CASSLAPL.

The DNA of the CDR3 is TGTGCCAGCAGCCAGGTCGGGTGGCGGAACACTGAAGCTTTCTTT. Protein product: CASSQVGWRNTEAFF. The rearrangement joins TRBV3-1 to TRBJ1-1; D gene uncertain. Trimming removed 3 bases at V and 1 base at J, with 12 bases between. Germline V gene lookup returns CDR1 LGHDT and CDR2 YNNKEL (reference sequence). CDR3 size: 15 residues.

The table lists this clonotype with many counts. This chain's CDR3 is CASSRSLGNEKLFF. The CDR3 DNA is TGTGCCAGCAGTCGAAGTTTAGGTAATGAAAAACTGTTTTTT. J is TRBJ1-4 and V is TRBV9; unclear D gene. Germline assignment: CDR1 SGDLS and CDR2 YYNGEE. This CDR3 contains 14 residues. Trimming shortened V by 5 bases and J by 4 bases, and 12 bases separated the two germline ends.

This clonotype has only a few counts. This rearrangement joins TRBV5-1 to TRBJ1-1; 10 bases agree with TRBD1. The CDR3 contains 15 residues. The V and J ends lost 4 bases and 7 bases, in that order; junction bases with no gene match: 10. Germline V gives CDR1 SGHRS, CDR2 YFSETQ. The CDR3: CASSPSGQGKVEAFF. The CDR3 DNA is TGCGCCAGCAGCCCCTCGGGACAGGGGAAGGTTGAAGCTTTCTTT.

As regards this clonotype: This may be a read error: a much more frequent sequence differs by one nucleotide. This sequence joins TRBV3-1 and TRBJ2-7; the match to TRBD1 covers 9 bases. The CDR3 runs to 16 residues. CDR1 LGHDT and CDR2 YNNKEL come from the germline V gene (reference sequence). The CDR3 loop reads CASSQAGTGRNYVQYF. The DNA for the CDR3 is TGTGCCAGCAGCCAAGCCGGGACAGGGAGAAACTACGTGCAGTACTTC.

This clonotype was seen once. The chain carries TRBV7-9 and TRBJ2-5, with 7 bases matching TRBD1. Trimming took 5 bases from V and 4 from J; bases not matched to a gene: 7. This CDR3 has 14 residues. The germline V gene encodes CDR1 SEHNR and CDR2 FQNEAQ (reference sequence). CDR3 amino acids: CASSVGTAPETQYF. CDR3 DNA: TGTGCCAGCAGCGTAGGGACAGCCCCAGAGACCCAGTACTTC.

The V gene is TRBV10-3, the J gene TRBJ2-5; 7 bases map to TRBD1. The CDR3 is made up of 16 amino acids. Germline V gene lookup returns CDR1 ENHRY and CDR2 SYGVKD. V lost 2 bases to trimming and J lost 3 bases; unmatched junction nucleotides: 9. As DNA, the CDR3 is TGTGCCATCAGTGAGGCTCATGGGACAGAAAAAGAGACCCAGTACTTC. Translating gives CAISEAHGTEKETQYF.

This clonotype was observed a single time. It may be a read error: a sequence one base away is much more abundant. The chain couples TRBV5-1 to TRBJ1-1; D perhaps matches TRBD1 (5 bases). Germline CDR1 SGHRS, CDR2 YFSETQ. This CDR3 has 14 residues. The CDR3 DNA reads as TGCGCCAGCAGCTTCAGGGAGTCGAACACTGAAGCTTCCTTT. Translated: CASSFRESNTEASF.

As for this clonotype: A much larger clone differs by one base, so this may be a read error. V gene TRBV6-1 combines with J gene TRBJ2-7; D remains unclear. The ends were cut back, 0 bases at V and 6 bases at J, with 9 bases in the middle. The CDR3 has 13 amino acids. Germline V gives CDR1 MNHNS, CDR2 SASEGT. The CDR3 sequence is CASSEATTCEQYF. Here the CDR3 DNA reads TGTGCCAGCAGTGAAGCAACCACCTGCGAGCAGTACTTC.

The chain combines TRBV29-1 with TRBJ2-7; D might be TRBD2 (5 bases). Looked up from germline, CDR1 is SQVTM and CDR2 is ANQGSEA. The length of the CDR3 is 11 residues. V lost 3 bases and J 7 bases, leaving 10 bases between the germline ends. The CDR3 sequence is CSVEEVGEQYF. CDR3 nucleotide sequence: TGCAGCGTTGAGGAGGTGGGGGAGCAGTACTTC.

This clonotype is a singleton in its sample. The rearrangement joins TRBV7-8 to TRBJ2-3; possible D gene TRBD1, 6 bases. This CDR3 region has 17 residues. Germline V gene data show CDR1 as SGHVS and CDR2 as FQNEAQ. V was trimmed by 6 bases and J by 0 bases, leaving 19 bases between them. CDR3 sequence: CASREGQLDPSTDTQYF. CDR3 DNA sequence: TGTGCCAGCAGGGAAGGACAGTTAGACCCTAGCACAGATACGCAGTATTTT.

This chain uses TRBV19 with TRBJ1-5; D remains ambiguous. Trimming pared 7 bases from V and 0 bases from J, leaving 10 bases between. The CDR3 is 14 amino acids. Germline V gene lookup returns CDR1 LNHDA and CDR2 SQIVND (reference sequence). The CDR3 region has the DNA TGTGCCAGTACAGGAGGCTATAGCAATCAGCCCCAGCATTTT. It encodes CASTGGYSNQPQHF.

Comment on this clonotype: As the CDR3 is not closed by the conserved phenylalanine or tryptophan, this likely results from a read error. The gene calls are TRBV10-3 and TRBJ1-2; 10 bases map to TRBD1. This CDR3 has 13 residues. Germline assignment: CDR1 ENHRY and CDR2 SYGVKD. Unmatched junction bases numbered 1, after V lost 4 bases and J lost 5 bases. The DNA for the CDR3 is TGTGCCATCAGTGGACAGGGGGCATATGGCTACACCCTC. This codes for CAISGQGAYGYTL.

CDR3: CASSVAEIYEQYV. The CDR3, as DNA: TGTGCCAGCAGCGTAGCAGAGATCTACGAGCAGTACGTC. This chain connects TRBV12-3 or TRBV12-4 to TRBJ2-7; D gene uncertain. Between the trimmed V and J ends, which lost 6 bases and 3 bases, there was a span of 12 bases. The CDR3 has 13 amino acids.